The clone carrying this T cell receptor (beta chain) occurred many times. No antigen is known for it. With 4 bases clipped from V and 0 bases from J, the junction kept 13 bases outside the gene matches. CDR3 length: 19 amino acids. This entry comes from a study of T cell repertoires in cytomegalovirus infection. TCRdb re-called the reads through MiXCR, storing one row per CDR3 protein. The sample consists of some 46,000 distinct CDR3 sequences, about 19% of them appearing once. This clonotype originated in a human donor in good health (CMV status not recorded). Some clones in this sample may be carry-over from other donors' samples. The chain recombines TRBV23-1 with TRBJ2-1, with 9 nucleotides matching TRBD1. TRBV23-1 is annotated as an ORF whose role is uncertain. The starting material was CD8+ T cells from cultured PBMCs, obtained from culture after CMV antigen stimulation. CDR3 protein: CASSPRDRAERHSYNEQFF. CDR3 sequence (DNA): TGCGCCAGCAGTCCCCGGGACAGGGCCGAGCGTCACTCCTACAATGAGCAGTTCTTC.